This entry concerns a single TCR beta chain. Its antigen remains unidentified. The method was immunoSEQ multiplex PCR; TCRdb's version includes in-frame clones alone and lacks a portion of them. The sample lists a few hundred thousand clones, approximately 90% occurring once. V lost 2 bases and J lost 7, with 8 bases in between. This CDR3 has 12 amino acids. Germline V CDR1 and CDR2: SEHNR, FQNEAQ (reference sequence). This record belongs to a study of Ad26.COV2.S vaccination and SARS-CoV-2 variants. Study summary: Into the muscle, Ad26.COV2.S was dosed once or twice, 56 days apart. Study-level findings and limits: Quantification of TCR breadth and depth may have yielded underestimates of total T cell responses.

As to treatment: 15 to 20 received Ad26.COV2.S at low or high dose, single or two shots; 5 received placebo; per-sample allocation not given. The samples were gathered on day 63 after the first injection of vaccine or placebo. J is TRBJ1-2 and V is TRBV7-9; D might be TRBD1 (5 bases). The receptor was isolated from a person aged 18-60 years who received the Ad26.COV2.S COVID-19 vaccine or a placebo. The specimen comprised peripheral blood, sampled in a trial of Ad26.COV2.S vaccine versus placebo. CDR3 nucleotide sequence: TGTGCCAGCAGCTTACAGGGTGTTGGCTACACCTTC. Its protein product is CASSLQGVGYTF.